Detailed here is one T cell receptor beta chain. Its antigen is not identified. Vbeta (60) and Jbeta (13) primers were used in the PCR. The data were produced by immunoSEQ multiplex PCR, yet TCRdb's version contains in-frame clones alone and is incomplete. The data show more than 80,000 clones, with 69% seen just once and 2.5% to 3% held by the top ten. This sample is drawn from a study of cytomegalovirus exposure and HLA in healthy donors. Findings and caveats of the study: Some public TCRs appeared in many individuals, while most sequences were rare.

Germline-derived CDR1 and CDR2 are SGHRS and YFSETQ. The CDR3 is made up of 12 amino acids. The V end was cut by 4 bases, the J end by 6 bases, with 11 bases between. The sequenced sample consisted of PBMCs. The chain links TRBV5-1 to TRBJ2-7; a possible D gene is TRBD1 (6 bases). The source of this sequence is a man in his fifties or sixties in good health and CMV-seronegative. The CDR3: CASSKTGPEQYF. In nucleotides, the CDR3 is TGCGCCAGCAGCAAAACAGGGCCCGAGCAGTACTTC.